This T cell receptor (beta chain) was obtained from a study of STAT5B mutations in CD4+ large granular lymphocyte leukemia. The V end was cut by 6 bases, the J end by 1 base, with 9 bases between. Germline CDR1 and CDR2: MRHNA and SNTAGT. This CDR3 has 13 residues. The assay was immunoSEQ multiplex PCR, and TCRdb's table has in-frame clones only and misses some. The sample lists 25,000 to 30,000 clones; approximately 79% were seen once. The TCR was taken from a human donor in good health. The chain recombines TRBV6-4 with TRBJ1-1; D remains unclear. The sequencing input was CD4+ T cells from blood buffy coats. The CDR3 region is CASSAERNTEAFF. The CDR3 DNA follows: TGTGCCAGCAGCGCAGAACGGAACACTGAAGCTTTCTTT.